Presented here are 3 T cell receptor beta chains from one specimen sequenced in a study of blood T cells in healthy people across ages. The authors ran a second PCR of about 6 to 11 cycles using a sample-barcoded 5' primer and a J-beta primer mix. MiXCR was run by TCRdb on the 5' RACE reads, yielding one entry per CDR3 protein. The sample records about 1.1 million distinct CDR3 sequences, 35% to 45% being singletons. The sample taken for sequencing was blood. These receptors were taken from a man aged 18 to 30 in good health.

As concerns this clonotype: Just one base apart from a much larger clone, this may be a read error. This chain links TRBV6-6 with TRBJ1-5; D may be TRBD1 (6 bases). Germline lookup yields CDR1 MNHNY and CDR2 SVGAGI (reference sequence). CDR3 length equals 14 residues. V was trimmed by 0 bases and J by 9 bases, leaving 12 bases between them. The CDR3 region has the DNA TGTGCCAGCAGTTACTCGGGGGGCAGTCCGCCCCAGCATTTT. Protein: CASSYSGGSPPQHF.

The genes are TRBV7-9 and TRBJ2-6; no clear D. Looked up from germline, CDR1 is SEHNR and CDR2 is FQNEAQ (reference sequence). The CDR3 consists of 16 residues. The germline V and J ends were trimmed by 2 bases and 0 bases, with 8 bases remaining between them. CDR3 sequence (DNA): TGTGCCAGCAGCTTATACCGGAGCTCTGGGGCCAACGTCCTGACTTTC. Translated: CASSLYRSSGANVLTF.

This clonotype was seen a few times. The gene calls are TRBV20-1 and TRBJ2-7, with a possible D match to TRBD2 (6 bases). The length of the CDR3 is 15 residues. V lost 3 bases to trimming and J lost 0 bases, with 15 bases between them. CDR1 and CDR2 (germline): DFQATT, SNEGSKA (reference sequence). As DNA, the CDR3 is TGCAGTGCTAGTACCGCGGGGCAAAGCTCCTACGAGCAGTACTTC. This codes for CSASTAGQSSYEQYF.